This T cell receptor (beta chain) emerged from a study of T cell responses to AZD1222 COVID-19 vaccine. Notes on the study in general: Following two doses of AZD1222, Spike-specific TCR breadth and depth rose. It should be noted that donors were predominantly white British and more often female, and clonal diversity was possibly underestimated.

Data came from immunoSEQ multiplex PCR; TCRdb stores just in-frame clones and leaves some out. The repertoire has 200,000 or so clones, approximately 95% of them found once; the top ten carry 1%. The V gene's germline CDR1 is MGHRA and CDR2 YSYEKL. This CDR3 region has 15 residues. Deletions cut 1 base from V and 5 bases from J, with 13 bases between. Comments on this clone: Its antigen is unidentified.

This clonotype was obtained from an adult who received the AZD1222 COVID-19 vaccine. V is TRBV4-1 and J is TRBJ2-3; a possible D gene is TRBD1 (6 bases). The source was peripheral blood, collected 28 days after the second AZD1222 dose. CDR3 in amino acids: CASSQGGRVLDTQYF. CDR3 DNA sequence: TGCGCCAGCAGCCAAGGGGGGCGGGTTCTAGATACGCAGTATTTT.